This T cell receptor (beta chain) was recorded in a study of response to subunit inactivated influenza vaccine. MiXCR, applied by TCRdb to the RT-PCR reads, yields one record per CDR3 protein. This sample has roughly 760,000 distinct CDR3 sequences, with roughly 20% found just once. Findings and limits, study-wide: It was the authors' suggestion that each seasonal influenza vaccination recruits few new T cells.

The germline V gene has CDR1 DFQATT and CDR2 SNEGSKA (reference sequence). V was clipped by 1 base and J by 1 base, with 14 bases between them. The CDR3 loop spans 16 amino acids. To note about this clonotype: Antigen: not known.

The chain is built from TRBV20-1 and TRBJ2-4; the D gene is possibly TRBD2 (7 bases). The clonotype originates from a man aged 50-59 years who received an inactivated influenza vaccine. Sequenced here: PBMCs from blood, sampled about 5 days after vaccination. In DNA, the CDR3 is TGCAGTGCTAGAGGGGCGGGGGCTCTGGCCAAAAACATTCAGTACTTC. The encoded protein is CSARGAGALAKNIQYF.